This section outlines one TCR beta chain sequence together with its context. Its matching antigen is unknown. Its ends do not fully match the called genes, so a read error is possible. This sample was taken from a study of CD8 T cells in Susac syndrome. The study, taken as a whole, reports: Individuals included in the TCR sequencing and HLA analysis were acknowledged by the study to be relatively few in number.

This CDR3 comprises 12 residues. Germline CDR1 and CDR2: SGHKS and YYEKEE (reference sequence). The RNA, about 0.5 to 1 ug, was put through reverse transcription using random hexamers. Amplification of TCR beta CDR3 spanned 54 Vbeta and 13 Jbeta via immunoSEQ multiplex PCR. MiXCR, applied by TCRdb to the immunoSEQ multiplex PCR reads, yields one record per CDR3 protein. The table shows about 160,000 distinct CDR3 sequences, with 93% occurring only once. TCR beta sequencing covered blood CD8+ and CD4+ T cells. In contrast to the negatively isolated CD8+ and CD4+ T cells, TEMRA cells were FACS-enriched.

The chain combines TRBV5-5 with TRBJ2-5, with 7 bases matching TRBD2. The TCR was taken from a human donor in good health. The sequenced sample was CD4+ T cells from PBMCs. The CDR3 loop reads CASSLWTSRPDF. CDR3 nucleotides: TGTGCCAGCAGCCTTTGGACTAGTCGGCCAGACTTC.